These 29 T cell receptor beta chains came from one sample sequenced in a study of T cells in Graves' hyperthyroidism and ophthalmopathy. Amplified regions were TCR beta CDR3 sequences from RNA transcripts. The primer set for the first-round RT-PCR of the TCR CDR3 was HTBI. TCRdb re-called the multiplex PCR reads through MiXCR, storing one row per CDR3 protein. The table includes approximately 610,000 distinct CDR3 sequences, roughly 15% detected once. Sample: blood. These receptors came from a middle-aged woman with Graves' ophthalmopathy.

This clonotype came up many times. The gene calls are TRBV27 and TRBJ1-1; D possibly corresponds to TRBD1 (5 bases). V dropped 0 bases and J dropped 2 bases, with 10 bases sitting between them. Germline CDR1 MNHEY, CDR2 SMNVEV (reference sequence). This CDR3 has 15 amino acids. CDR3 amino acids: CASSLSLGGNTEAFF. CDR3 sequence (DNA): TGTGCCAGCAGTTTATCGCTGGGGGGTAACACTGAAGCTTTCTTT.

This clonotype has at least ten counts. The J gene is TRBJ1-5, the V gene TRBV6-1, with 11 nucleotides matching TRBD1. Trimming took 6 bases from V and 2 from J; bases not matched to a gene: 6. The CDR3 is made up of 16 amino acids. Germline loops: CDR1 MNHNS, CDR2 SASEGT. The CDR3 DNA sequence: TGTGCCAGCAGATCGGGACAGGGGGTTGGCAATCAGCCCCAGCATTTT. Translated, it gives CASRSGQGVGNQPQHF.

The chain links TRBV6-1 to TRBJ1-6; D is uncertain. V gave up 6 bases and J gave up 4 bases, with 7 bases separating them. Germline CDR1 reads MNHNS; CDR2 reads SASEGT. This CDR3 spans 13 amino acids. CDR3 nucleotides: TGTGCCAGCAGGCCGGGTTATAATTCACCCCTCCACTTT. This sequence encodes CASRPGYNSPLHF.

This clonotype was seen at least ten times. V gene TRBV11-2 combines with J gene TRBJ2-2; no firm D call. CDR3 length equals 13 residues. Trimming took off 3 bases at V and 6 bases at J, with 8 bases between the two ends. Germline V gene sequence: CDR1 SGHAT, CDR2 FQNNGV. CDR3 loop: CASSFPLSGELFF. CDR3 nucleotides: TGTGCCAGCAGCTTCCCATTGTCCGGGGAGCTGTTTTTT.

This clonotype was seen ten or more times. This rearrangement joins TRBV7-2 to TRBJ1-6, with a possible D match to TRBD1 (6 bases). The CDR3 covers 14 residues. Germline CDR1 reads SGHTA; CDR2 reads FQGNSA. Trimming removed 6 bases from V and 5 bases from J, with 11 bases in between. The CDR3 DNA reads as TGTGCCAGCAGTTCCCGGGACAATAATTCACCCCTCCACTTT. Its protein is CASSSRDNNSPLHF. The full variable domain, completed using reference TRBV7-2 and TRBJ1-6, is GAGVSQSPSNKVTEKGKDVELRCDPISGHTALYWYRQSLGQGLEFLIYFQGNSAPDKSGLPSDRFSAERTGGSVSTLTIQRTQQEDSAVYLCASSSRDNNSPLHFGNGTRLTVT.

The sample holds many counts of this clonotype. This sequence joins TRBV19 and TRBJ1-1; no clear D gene. V was shortened by 3 bases and J by 2 bases, with 7 bases between the two germline ends. The CDR3 extends over 13 amino acids. Per the germline V gene, CDR1 is LNHDA and CDR2 is SQIVND (reference sequence). Here the CDR3 DNA reads TGTGCCAGTAGTATTTACGGTAACACTGAAGCTTTCTTT. Translated, it gives CASSIYGNTEAFF.

This clonotype was seen repeatedly, ten times or more. CDR3 protein: CASSESQRGGETQYF. The CDR3, as DNA: TGCGCCAGCAGTGAGTCACAGCGGGGAGGGGAGACCCAGTACTTC. This rearrangement joins TRBV10-2 to TRBJ2-5, with 7 bases that match TRBD2. The CDR3 contains 15 residues. CDR1 is WSHSY, CDR2 SAAADI, per germline. After removal of 0 bases from V and 5 bases from J, the junction contained 6 bases not matched to a gene.

The sample holds many counts of this clonotype. The chain combines TRBV12-3 or TRBV12-4 with TRBJ2-5; D gene ambiguous. CDR3 length equals 15 residues. V lost 6 bases and J lost 1, with 15 bases in between. This chain's CDR3 is CASSSERLIQETQYF. CDR3 in DNA: TGTGCCAGCAGCTCGGAGAGGCTCATCCAAGAGACCCAGTACTTC.

This clonotype was found many times. The chain links TRBV12-3 or TRBV12-4 to TRBJ2-7; tentative D call: TRBD1 (6 bases). CDR3 size: 14 residues. Trimming removed 4 bases at V and 5 bases at J, with 15 bases between. The CDR3 DNA reads as TGTGCCAGCAGTTCCTCTGGCAGGGGCCACGAGCAGTACTTC. Amino acid sequence: CASSSSGRGHEQYF.

The chain is built from TRBV6-1 and TRBJ2-7; 9 nucleotides match TRBD2. The CDR3 spans 15 residues. The germline gives CDR1 MNHNS, CDR2 SASEGT. V was pared by 8 bases and J by 2 bases, with 10 bases of the junction left unmatched. CDR3 sequence reads: CASLSLAGPTYEQYF. In DNA, the CDR3 is TGTGCCAGCCTTTCCCTAGCGGGGCCGACCTACGAGCAGTACTTC.

This clonotype was counted many times. V and J are TRBV19 and TRBJ2-7, with 12 positions matching TRBD1. After removal of 6 bases from V and 6 bases from J, the junction contained 3 bases not matched to a gene. The germline V gene encodes CDR1 LNHDA and CDR2 SQIVND (reference sequence). This CDR3 spans 13 amino acids. CDR3 sequence (DNA): TGTGCCAGTAGGGGGACAGGGGGCATCGAGCAGTACTTC. Its translation: CASRGTGGIEQYF.

This clonotype was seen at least ten times. The chain couples TRBV7-8 to TRBJ2-5; no clear D gene. V lost 1 base to trimming and J lost 3 bases, with 21 bases between them. CDR1 SGHVS and CDR2 FQNEAQ come from the germline V gene. The CDR3 covers 18 residues. CDR3 sequence (DNA): TGTGCCAGCAGCTTAGTAATCGGAGCGACGGCGAGAAAAGAGACCCAGTACTTC. Translating it yields CASSLVIGATARKETQYF.

In its sample, this clonotype was seen many times. The chain combines TRBV2 with TRBJ2-5, with 7 bases fitting TRBD2. Germline V CDR1 and CDR2: SNHLY, FYNNEI. This CDR3 comprises 14 residues. V shed 7 bases and J 5 bases; nucleotides not matched to a gene: 10. The CDR3 DNA sequence: TGTGCCAGCAACATGGGAGGGGTTCGCGAGACCCAGTACTTC. Its translation: CASNMGGVRETQYF.

This clonotype has a count of ten or more. The chain has TRBV27 and TRBJ2-5; TRBD2 aligns across 11 bases. CDR1 and CDR2 (germline): MNHEY, SMNVEV (reference sequence). V trimming: 6 bases; J trimming: 2 bases; junction bases outside the gene matches: 8. This CDR3 spans 16 amino acids. DNA of the CDR3: TGTGCCAGCAGACCTCTAGCGGGAGGACGACAAGAGACCCAGTACTTC. Translation: CASRPLAGGRQETQYF.

This clonotype came up many times. The chain joins TRBV27 to TRBJ2-7; no clear D gene. This CDR3 has 13 amino acids. V was cut by 1 base and J by 5 bases, with 9 bases left in between. The germline V gene encodes CDR1 MNHEY and CDR2 SMNVEV (reference sequence). CDR3 sequence: CASSLYMAHEQYF. CDR3 nucleotide sequence: TGTGCCAGCAGTTTATACATGGCCCACGAGCAGTACTTC.

This chain joins TRBV10-3 and TRBJ1-5; TRBD1 aligns across 7 bases. Germline-derived CDR1 and CDR2 are ENHRY and SYGVKD. V lost 10 bases and J lost 4; bases outside the gene matches: 13. The CDR3 runs 15 residues. The CDR3 sequence: CATLSRQGGNQPQHF. CDR3 DNA: TGTGCCACCTTAAGCCGACAGGGTGGGAATCAGCCCCAGCATTTT.

This clonotype was recorded many times. V and J are TRBV6-5 and TRBJ2-7; 10 bases match TRBD2. From germline, CDR1 is MNHEY and CDR2 SVGAGI. The CDR3 runs 14 residues. J gave up 6 bases and V 5 bases, and 7 bases lay outside the gene matches. The CDR3 nucleotides read TGTGCCAGCAGTCCCGTAGCGGGAGGCGGCGAGCAGTACTTC. It translates to CASSPVAGGGEQYF.

This clonotype appeared many times. The rearrangement uses TRBV27 and TRBJ2-7, with TRBD2 identical over 11 bases. Germline V gene data show CDR1 as MNHEY and CDR2 as SMNVEV (reference sequence). The CDR3 has 18 residues. With V trimmed by 0 bases and J by 5 bases, 12 bases remained unmatched. CDR3 sequence: CASSLSLAGGPRPDEQYF. The CDR3 DNA follows: TGTGCCAGCAGTTTATCCCTAGCGGGAGGCCCTCGACCGGACGAGCAGTACTTC.

This clonotype was observed at least ten times. The chain is built from TRBV20-1 and TRBJ1-6; TRBD1 is a possible D gene (6 bases). Germline CDR1 and CDR2: DFQATT and SNEGSKA (reference sequence). The CDR3 runs to 14 residues. Deletions cut 3 bases from V and 8 bases from J, with 14 bases between. The DNA for the CDR3 is TGCAGTGCTAGTAGGACAGCAGGGCATTCACCCCTCCACTTT. Amino acids: CSASRTAGHSPLHF.

The chain is built from TRBV5-1 and TRBJ2-7, with D unresolved. This CDR3 contains 15 residues. V lost 0 bases and J 2 bases, leaving 12 bases between the germline ends. The V gene's germline CDR1 is SGHRS and CDR2 YFSETQ. CDR3 coding DNA: TGCGCCAGCAGCTTGGTTTGGACCGAACCCTACGAGCAGTACTTC. It specifies CASSLVWTEPYEQYF. Using reference TRBV5-1 and TRBJ2-7 for the parts outside the CDR3, the full variable domain is KAGVTQTPRYLIKTRGQQVTLSCSPISGHRSVSWYQQTPGQGLQFLFEYFSETQRNKGNFPGRFSGRQFSNSRSEMNVSTLELGDSALYLCASSLVWTEPYEQYFGPGTRLTVT.

This clonotype was counted only a few times. CDR3 residues: CASSHATRDRAPGELFF. The CDR3 DNA sequence: TGCGCCAGCAGCCACGCCACCCGGGACAGGGCCCCCGGGGAGCTGTTTTTT. The V call is TRBV4-1, the J call TRBJ2-2, with 9 nucleotides matching TRBD1. Germline V gene sequence: CDR1 MGHRA, CDR2 YSYEKL. The CDR3 length is 17 residues. V trimming: 3 bases; J trimming: 6 bases; junction bases outside the gene matches: 11.

In this sample, this clonotype turned up a few times. The genes are TRBV28 and TRBJ1-5, with D unclear. Trimming removed 5 bases at V and 5 bases at J, with 13 bases between. This CDR3 region has 14 residues. Germline CDR1 MDHEN, CDR2 SYDVKM. The CDR3 loop reads CASSPQGLYQPQHF. The CDR3 coding sequence is TGTGCCAGCAGTCCTCAAGGCCTATATCAGCCCCAGCATTTT.

This clonotype was recorded many times. This rearrangement joins TRBV11-2 to TRBJ2-7; no clear D gene. With 8 bases removed from V and 5 bases from J, the gap between germline ends came to 16 bases. CDR1 is SGHAT and CDR2 is FQNNGV in the germline V gene. The CDR3 runs 13 residues. The CDR3 nucleotides are TGTGCCAGCGCTTCTCTGCTGCTCGACGAGCAGTACTTC. This translates into CASASLLLDEQYF.

This clonotype was seen at least ten times. This chain links TRBV12-3 or TRBV12-4 with TRBJ1-2; TRBD1 matches at 11 bases. This CDR3 spans 16 amino acids. The V segment lost 5 bases and the J segment 3 bases; nucleotides outside the gene matches: 8. The CDR3 sequence is CASSPRSGQGDYGYTF. The CDR3 DNA reads as TGTGCCAGCAGTCCAAGGTCGGGACAGGGGGACTATGGCTACACCTTC.

This sequence joins TRBV6-1 and TRBJ2-7; 9 bases are a match to TRBD1. The CDR3 runs 15 residues. Germline-derived CDR1 and CDR2 are MNHNS and SASEGT. V was pared by 4 bases and J by 3 bases, with 7 bases of the junction left unmatched. CDR3 in DNA: TGTGCCAGCAGTGGAAAGACAGGGGGGGACTACGAGCAGTACTTC. Its translation is CASSGKTGGDYEQYF.

In its sample, this clonotype was seen many times. The DNA for the CDR3 is TGTGCCACCAGCAGCGGGGGGCCCTATTCACCCCTCCACTTT. Translated, it gives CATSSGGPYSPLHF. The chain recombines TRBV15 with TRBJ1-6; possible D gene TRBD1, 6 bases. The germline V and J ends were trimmed by 3 bases and 8 bases, with 11 bases remaining between them. Germline CDR1 reads LNHNV; CDR2 reads YYDKDF (reference sequence). This CDR3 contains 14 residues.

J is TRBJ2-6 and V is TRBV5-4; a weak D match, TRBD1 (5 bases). Trimming took off 1 base at V and 0 bases at J, with 11 bases between the two ends. This CDR3 comprises 17 residues. Germline-derived CDR1 and CDR2 are SGHNT and YYREEE (reference sequence). CDR3 sequence reads: CASSLRGRVSGANVLTF. The CDR3 DNA reads TGTGCCAGCAGCTTGAGGGGCAGAGTCTCTGGGGCCAACGTCCTGACTTTC.

Many counts were recorded for this clonotype. This chain links TRBV27 with TRBJ1-2; 10 nucleotides line up with TRBD1. The V segment lost 6 bases and the J segment 8 bases; nucleotides outside the gene matches: 6. Germline V lookup: CDR1 MNHEY, CDR2 SMNVEV (reference sequence). This CDR3 is 13 amino acids long. The DNA for the CDR3 is TGTGCCAGCAGGTCCGGGGACAGGGGCGGCTACACCTTC. This translates into CASRSGDRGGYTF.

Note on this clonotype: A single base is all that separates this from a far larger clone, so a read error is likely. The gene calls are TRBV5-1 and TRBJ1-2; a possible D gene is TRBD1 (6 bases). The CDR3 totals 13 residues. Looked up from germline, CDR1 is SGHRS and CDR2 is YFSETQ. The DNA of the CDR3 is TGCGCCAGCAGCTTGGGGACAGTCTATGGCTACATCTTC. Amino acids: CASSLGTVYGYIF.